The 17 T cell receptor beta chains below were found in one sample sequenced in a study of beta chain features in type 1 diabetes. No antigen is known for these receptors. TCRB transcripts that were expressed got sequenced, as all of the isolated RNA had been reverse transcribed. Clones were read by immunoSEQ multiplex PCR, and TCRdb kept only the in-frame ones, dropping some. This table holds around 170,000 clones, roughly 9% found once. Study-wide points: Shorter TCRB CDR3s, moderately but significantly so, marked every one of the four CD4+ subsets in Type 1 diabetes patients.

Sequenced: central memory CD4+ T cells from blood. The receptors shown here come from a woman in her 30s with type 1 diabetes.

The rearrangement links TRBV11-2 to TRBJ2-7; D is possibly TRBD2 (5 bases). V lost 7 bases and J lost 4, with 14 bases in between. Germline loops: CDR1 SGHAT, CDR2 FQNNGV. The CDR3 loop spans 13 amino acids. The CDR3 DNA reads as TGTGCCAGCAACTTTCAATCGGGGTACGAGCAGTACTTC. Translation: CASNFQSGYEQYF.

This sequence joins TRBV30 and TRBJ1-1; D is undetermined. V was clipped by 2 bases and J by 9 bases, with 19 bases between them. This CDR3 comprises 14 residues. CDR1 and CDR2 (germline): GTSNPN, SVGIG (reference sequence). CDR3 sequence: CAWSRQLIYPKAFF. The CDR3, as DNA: TGTGCCTGGAGTAGACAACTTATCTACCCTAAAGCTTTCTTT.

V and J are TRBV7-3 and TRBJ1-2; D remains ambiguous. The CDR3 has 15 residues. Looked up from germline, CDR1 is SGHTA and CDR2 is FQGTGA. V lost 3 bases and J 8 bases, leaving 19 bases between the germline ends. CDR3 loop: CASSFGDGRSGGYTF. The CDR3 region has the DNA TGTGCCAGCAGCTTTGGGGATGGCAGGTCGGGAGGCTACACCTTC.

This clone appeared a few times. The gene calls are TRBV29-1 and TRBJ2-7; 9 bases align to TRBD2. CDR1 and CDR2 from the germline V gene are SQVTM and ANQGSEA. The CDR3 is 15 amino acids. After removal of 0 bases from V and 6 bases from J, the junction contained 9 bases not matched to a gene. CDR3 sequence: CSVEEVAGVGSEQYF. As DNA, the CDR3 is TGCAGCGTTGAAGAGGTAGCGGGAGTAGGTAGCGAGCAGTACTTC.

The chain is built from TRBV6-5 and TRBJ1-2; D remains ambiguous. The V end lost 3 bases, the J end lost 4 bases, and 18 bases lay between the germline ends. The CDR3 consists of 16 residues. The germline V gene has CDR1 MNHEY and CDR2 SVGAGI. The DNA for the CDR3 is TGTGCCAGCAGTTATGTGAGGAAGGAGAGCGGCTATGGCTACACCTTC. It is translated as CASSYVRKESGYGYTF.

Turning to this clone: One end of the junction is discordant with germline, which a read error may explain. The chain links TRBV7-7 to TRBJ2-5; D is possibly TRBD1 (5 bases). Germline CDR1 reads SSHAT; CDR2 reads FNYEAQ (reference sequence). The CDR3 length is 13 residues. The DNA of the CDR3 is TGTGCTAGCAGCTTGCTAGGGGCCGAGACCCAGTACTTC. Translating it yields CASSLLGAETQYF.

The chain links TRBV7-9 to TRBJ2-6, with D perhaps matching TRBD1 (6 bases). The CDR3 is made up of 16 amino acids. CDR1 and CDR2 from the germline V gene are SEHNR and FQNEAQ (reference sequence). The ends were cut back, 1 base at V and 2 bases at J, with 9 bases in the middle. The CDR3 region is CASSLGTGTGANVLTF. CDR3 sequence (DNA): TGTGCCAGCAGCTTAGGAACAGGGACTGGGGCCAACGTCCTGACTTTC.

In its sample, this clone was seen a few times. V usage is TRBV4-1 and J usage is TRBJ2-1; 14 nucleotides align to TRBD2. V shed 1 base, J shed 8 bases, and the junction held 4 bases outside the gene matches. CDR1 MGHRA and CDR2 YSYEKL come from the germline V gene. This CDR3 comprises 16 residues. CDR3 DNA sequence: TGCGCCAGCAGCCAAGTCGGGACTAGCGGGAGCCATGAGCAGTTCTTC. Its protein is CASSQVGTSGSHEQFF.

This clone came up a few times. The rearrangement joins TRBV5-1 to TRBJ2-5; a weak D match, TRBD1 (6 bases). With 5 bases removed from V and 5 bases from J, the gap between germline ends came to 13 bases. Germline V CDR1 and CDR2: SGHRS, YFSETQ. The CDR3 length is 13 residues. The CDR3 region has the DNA TGCGCCAGCAGTACAGGGCCGCAGGAGACCCAGTACTTC. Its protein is CASSTGPQETQYF.

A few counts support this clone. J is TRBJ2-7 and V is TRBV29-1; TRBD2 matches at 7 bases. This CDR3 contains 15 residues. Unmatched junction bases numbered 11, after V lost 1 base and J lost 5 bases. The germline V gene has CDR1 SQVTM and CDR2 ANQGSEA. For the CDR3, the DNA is TGCAGCGTTGAAGTTCGGGCGGGAGCGCACAACGAGCAGTACTTC. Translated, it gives CSVEVRAGAHNEQYF.

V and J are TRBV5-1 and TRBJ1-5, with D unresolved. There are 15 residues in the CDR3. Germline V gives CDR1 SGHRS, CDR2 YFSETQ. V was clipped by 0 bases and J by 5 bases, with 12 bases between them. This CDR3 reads CASSLASGVDQPQHF. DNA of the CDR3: TGCGCCAGCAGCTTGGCAAGCGGGGTAGATCAGCCCCAGCATTTT.

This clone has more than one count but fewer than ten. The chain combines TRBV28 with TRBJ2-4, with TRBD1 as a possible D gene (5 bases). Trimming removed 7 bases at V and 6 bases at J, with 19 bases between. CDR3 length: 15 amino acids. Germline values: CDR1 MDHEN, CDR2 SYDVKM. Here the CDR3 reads CASTGKVGRPNIQYF. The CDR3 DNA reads TGTGCCAGCACAGGGAAGGTTGGCAGGCCAAACATTCAGTACTTC. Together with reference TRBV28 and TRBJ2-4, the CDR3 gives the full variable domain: DVKVTQSSRYLVKRTGEKVFLECVQDMDHENMFWYRQDPGLGLRLIYFSYDVKMKEKGDIPEGYSVSREKKERFSLILESASTNQTSMYLCASTGKVGRPNIQYFGAGTRLSVL.

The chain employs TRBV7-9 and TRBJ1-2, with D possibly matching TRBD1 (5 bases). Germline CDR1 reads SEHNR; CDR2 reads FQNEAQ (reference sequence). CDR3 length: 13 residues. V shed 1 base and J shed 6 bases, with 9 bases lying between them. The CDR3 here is CASSLEAGNGYTF. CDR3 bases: TGTGCCAGCAGCTTAGAGGCAGGGAATGGCTACACCTTC.

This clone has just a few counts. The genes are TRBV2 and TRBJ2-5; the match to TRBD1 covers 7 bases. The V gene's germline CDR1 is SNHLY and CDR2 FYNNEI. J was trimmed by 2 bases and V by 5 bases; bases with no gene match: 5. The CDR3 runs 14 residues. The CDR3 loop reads CASSSQGWQETQYF. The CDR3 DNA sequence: TGTGCCAGCAGTTCACAGGGGTGGCAAGAGACCCAGTACTTC.

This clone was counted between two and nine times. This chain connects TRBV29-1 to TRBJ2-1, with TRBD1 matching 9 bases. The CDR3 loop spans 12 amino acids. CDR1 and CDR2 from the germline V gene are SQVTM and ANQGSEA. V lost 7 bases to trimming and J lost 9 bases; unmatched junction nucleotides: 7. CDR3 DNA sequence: TGCAGCGCGTCACAGGGGGCCACTGAGCAGTTCTTC. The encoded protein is CSASQGATEQFF.

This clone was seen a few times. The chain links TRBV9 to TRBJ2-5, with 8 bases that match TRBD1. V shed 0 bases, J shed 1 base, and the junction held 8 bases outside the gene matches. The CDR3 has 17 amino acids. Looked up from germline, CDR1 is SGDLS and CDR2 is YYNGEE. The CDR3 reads CASSVAVSGQGQETQYF. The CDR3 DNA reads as TGTGCCAGCAGCGTAGCTGTTAGTGGACAGGGCCAAGAGACCCAGTACTTC.

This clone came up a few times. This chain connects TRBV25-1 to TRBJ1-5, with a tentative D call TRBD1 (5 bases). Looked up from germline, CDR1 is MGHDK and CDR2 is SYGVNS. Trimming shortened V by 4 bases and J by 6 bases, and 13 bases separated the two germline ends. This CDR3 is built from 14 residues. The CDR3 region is CASSGSGGTQPQHF. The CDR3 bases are TGTGCCAGCAGTGGTTCGGGAGGGACTCAGCCCCAGCATTTT.